Presented here are 21 T cell receptor beta chains from one specimen sequenced in a study of CD8+CD57+ T cells in acquired aplastic anemia. Genomic DNA, the template, was used for profiling of the TCR beta VDJ and CDR3. TCRdb reprocessed the reads with MiXCR, giving one entry per CDR3 protein. The profile shows over 100,000 distinct CDR3 sequences, around 41% of them singletons. Material: sorted CD4+, CD8+, or CD8+CD57+ T cells (not recorded which) from PBMCs. The receptors come from a human donor in good health, serving as a control.

This clonotype was seen only a few times. A much larger clone lies one base from this, so it may be a read error. The chain links TRBV6-1 to TRBJ2-3, with 10 bases that match TRBD2. This CDR3 region has 14 residues. The V gene's germline CDR1 is MNHNS and CDR2 SASEGT. This chain's CDR3 is CTSSETSGPDTQYF. CDR3 DNA: TGTACCAGCAGTGAGACTAGCGGGCCAGATACGCAGTATTTT.

This chain uses TRBV7-9 with TRBJ1-1; 9 bases agree with TRBD1. Losses at the gene ends were 6 bases for V and 3 bases for J; bases not matched to a gene: 2. The germline gives CDR1 SEHNR, CDR2 FQNEAQ (reference sequence). This CDR3 has 13 amino acids. CDR3 amino acids: CASRRQGDTEAFF. The CDR3 DNA sequence: TGTGCCAGCAGGAGACAGGGGGACACTGAAGCTTTCTTT.

The chain couples TRBV7-2 to TRBJ1-3; D call uncertain. This CDR3 region has 15 residues. Between the trimmed V and J ends, which lost 1 base and 0 bases, there was a span of 7 bases. Germline V gene sequence: CDR1 SGHTA, CDR2 FQGNSA. CDR3 region: CASSLEVFSGNTIYF. The CDR3 nucleotides read TGTGCCAGCAGCTTAGAGGTGTTCTCTGGAAACACCATATATTTT.

On this clonotype itself: An end of the junction differs from the germline gene, which may be a read error. The chain combines TRBV15 with TRBJ2-6; TRBD2 might be the D (6 bases). The CDR3 is made up of 14 amino acids. The germline V gene has CDR1 LNHNV and CDR2 YYDKDF (reference sequence). The CDR3 region is CATSRDRSRGTEAF. CDR3 in DNA: TGTGCCACCAGCAGAGATCGAAGTCGGGGGACTGAAGCTTTC.

At least ten counts were recorded for this clonotype. A much larger clone lies one base from this, so it may be a read error. The V call is TRBV2, the J call TRBJ1-2; maybe TRBD1 (6 bases). The V and J ends lost 5 bases and 7 bases respectively, with 11 bases between them. Germline values: CDR1 SNHLY, CDR2 FYNNEI. This CDR3 is 12 amino acids long. The CDR3 here is CASSRAGAGYTF. The DNA of the CDR3 is TGTGCCAGCAGTAGAGCAGGGGCTGGCTACACCTTC.

This clonotype occurred many times. As DNA, the CDR3 is TGTGCCAGCAGCCTAAGGACTAGCGGAACCTACAATGAGCAGTTCTTC. Translated, it gives CASSLRTSGTYNEQFF. The rearrangement links TRBV11-2 to TRBJ2-1; 10 positions agree with TRBD2. The CDR3 runs 16 residues. The V segment lost 5 bases and the J segment 2 bases; nucleotides outside the gene matches: 6. Germline V gene sequence: CDR1 SGHAT, CDR2 FQNNGV. The full variable domain, with the rest looked up from reference TRBV11-2 and TRBJ2-1, is EAGVAQSPRYKIIEKRQSVAFWCNPISGHATLYWYQQILGQGPKLLIQFQNNGVVDDSQLPKDRFSAERLKGVDSTLKIQPAKLEDSAVYLCASSLRTSGTYNEQFFGPGTRLTVL.

This clonotype was observed a single time. The chain carries TRBV29-1 and TRBJ2-7; 8 bases fit TRBD1. In germline, CDR1 is SQVTM, CDR2 ANQGSEA. V shed 4 bases and J 4 bases; nucleotides not matched to a gene: 9. CDR3 length: 14 amino acids. CDR3 bases: TGCAGCGTTGTGCAGGGGGCGAAGTTGTACGAGCAGTACTTC. It encodes CSVVQGAKLYEQYF.

The chain is built from TRBV19 and TRBJ1-1; TRBD1 is a possible D gene (5 bases). The germline V gene has CDR1 LNHDA and CDR2 SQIVND (reference sequence). V lost 5 bases to trimming and J lost 7 bases, with 17 bases between them. The CDR3 consists of 14 residues. For the CDR3, the DNA is TGTGCCAGTAGTGGCCGGGACTTAACCCGTGAAGCTTTCTTT. This encodes CASSGRDLTREAFF. The variable domain in full, completed from reference TRBV19 and TRBJ1-1, reads DGGITQSPKYLFRKEGQNVTLSCEQNLNHDAMYWYRQDPGQGLRLIYYSQIVNDFQKGDIAEGYSVSREKKESFPLTVTSAQKNPTAFYLCASSGRDLTREAFFGQGTRLTVV.

This clonotype was seen ten or more times. The V and J genes are TRBV7-2 and TRBJ1-5; D might be TRBD1 (5 bases). V gave up 1 base and J gave up 7 bases, with 8 bases separating them. CDR3 length: 13 residues. Per germline, CDR1 SGHTA and CDR2 FQGNSA. The CDR3 reads CASSLDGGQPQHF. CDR3 nucleotide sequence: TGTGCCAGCAGCTTAGATGGGGGGCAGCCCCAGCATTTT.

This clonotype was counted at least ten times. This rearrangement joins TRBV20-1 to TRBJ1-1; D is unresolved. Looked up from germline, CDR1 is DFQATT and CDR2 is SNEGSKA (reference sequence). The CDR3 runs to 13 residues. V lost 0 bases and J 2 bases, leaving 7 bases between the germline ends. The CDR3 protein is CSARDRLNTEAFF. In DNA form, the CDR3 reads TGCAGTGCTAGAGATCGACTCAACACTGAAGCTTTCTTT.

The chain employs TRBV29-1 and TRBJ1-4; D is uncertain. Germline V gene sequence: CDR1 SQVTM, CDR2 ANQGSEA. This CDR3 is built from 12 residues. Trimming pared 5 bases from V and 2 bases from J, leaving 6 bases between. DNA for the CDR3: TGCAGCGTTCGTGGGACTAATGAAAAACTGTTTTTT. Translating it yields CSVRGTNEKLFF.

Of note for this clonotype: A single base separates this from a much larger clone, so it may be a read error. As DNA, the CDR3 is TGTGCCAGCAGGATCCGGGGCGACACTGAAGCTTTCTTT. Translation: CASRIRGDTEAFF. The chain is built from TRBV6-1 and TRBJ1-1; tentative D call: TRBD1 (5 bases). The length of the CDR3 is 13 residues. V was clipped by 6 bases and J by 3 bases, with 11 bases between them. The V gene's germline CDR1 is MNHNS and CDR2 SASEGT.

This clonotype is a singleton in its sample. V is TRBV20-1 and J is TRBJ2-7, with 7 bases aligning to TRBD1. V trimming: 4 bases; J trimming: 6 bases; junction bases outside the gene matches: 12. This CDR3 is 14 amino acids long. Looked up from germline, CDR1 is DFQATT and CDR2 is SNEGSKA (reference sequence). The CDR3 nucleotides are TGCAGTGCTACCGGACAGGCCCCTATACTCGAGCAGTACTTC. Residues: CSATGQAPILEQYF.

V is TRBV10-2 and J is TRBJ2-1, with 11 nucleotides matching TRBD2. Germline CDR1 and CDR2: WSHSY and SAAADI. V trimming: 7 bases; J trimming: 5 bases; junction bases outside the gene matches: 4. This CDR3 is 14 amino acids long. CDR3 bases: TGCGCCAGCACTACGACTAGCGGGAACAATGAGCAGTTCTTC. Its protein product is CASTTTSGNNEQFF.

The V call is TRBV2, the J call TRBJ2-2, with TRBD1 as a possible D gene (5 bases). From germline, CDR1 is SNHLY and CDR2 FYNNEI. The V and J ends lost 5 bases and 6 bases respectively, with 10 bases between them. This CDR3 comprises 13 residues. Here the CDR3 reads CASSNQGSGELFF. CDR3 sequence (DNA): TGTGCCAGCAGTAACCAGGGATCCGGGGAGCTGTTTTTT.

This clonotype was observed a few times. The gene calls are TRBV6-1 and TRBJ1-3; no clear D gene. The germline V and J ends were trimmed by 6 bases and 0 bases, with 6 bases remaining between them. CDR1 and CDR2 (germline): MNHNS, SASEGT. The CDR3 has 13 amino acids. CDR3 coding DNA: TGTGCCAGCAGAATTACCTCTGGAAACACCATATATTTT. Translating gives CASRITSGNTIYF.

This clonotype was detected only a few times. A much bigger clone sits one base away, suggesting this may be a read error. The chain employs TRBV5-1 and TRBJ1-2; 12 positions match TRBD1. Germline V gene sequence: CDR1 SGHRS, CDR2 YFSETQ. The CDR3 sequence is 14 residues long. The CDR3: CACSLGDRGPGYTF. CDR3 coding DNA: TGCGCCTGCAGCCTGGGGGACAGGGGGCCTGGCTACACCTTC.

This clonotype was counted many times. This sequence joins TRBV11-1 and TRBJ2-1, with TRBD2 matching 7 bases. The CDR3 is 15 amino acids. Trimming at V came to 5 bases and at J to 5 bases, leaving 9 bases not matched to a gene. In germline, CDR1 is SGHAT, CDR2 FQDESV (reference sequence). The CDR3 DNA follows: TGTGCCAGCAGCCCCATGGGGGGGGGTAACAATGAGCAGTTCTTC. Its translation: CASSPMGGGNNEQFF.

This CDR3 reads CSVVGTGGTEAFF. The CDR3 bases are TGCAGCGTTGTAGGGACAGGGGGCACTGAAGCTTTCTTT. The genes are TRBV29-1 and TRBJ1-1; TRBD1 agrees at 11 bases. Losses at the gene ends were 4 bases for V and 4 bases for J; bases not matched to a gene: 2. This CDR3 has 13 residues. The V gene's germline CDR1 is SQVTM and CDR2 ANQGSEA.

This clonotype has ten or more counts. J is TRBJ2-5 and V is TRBV20-1; D may be TRBD2 (5 bases). Germline CDR1 DFQATT, CDR2 SNEGSKA (reference sequence). V was trimmed by 4 bases and J by 4 bases, leaving 10 bases between them. The CDR3 runs 12 residues. In nucleotides, the CDR3 is TGCAGTGCTAAGCGCGGGCTAGAGACCCAGTACTTC. Amino acid sequence: CSAKRGLETQYF.

About this clonotype: In this CDR3 the conserved last residue, phenylalanine or tryptophan, is missing, so a read error is likely. The chain employs TRBV29-1 and TRBJ2-1, with D perhaps TRBD1 (6 bases). Deletions cut 4 bases from V and 10 bases from J, with 17 bases between. Germline CDR1 reads SQVTM; CDR2 reads ANQGSEA. CDR3 length equals 13 residues. In DNA, the CDR3 is TGCAGCGTTGTGCAGGGGTACTCCTACGAGCAGTTCCTC. Residues: CSVVQGYSYEQFL.